Described below is a single T cell receptor beta chain sequence and its context. What it recognizes is unknown. This sample is part of a study of cytomegalovirus exposure and HLA in healthy donors. Study results and caveats: The CMV antigen specificity of three CMV-associated chains was confirmed through in vitro analysis. Cytomegalovirus association was assigned to about 150 TCR beta chains. Most CMV-associated TCR beta chains were later found to appear HLA-restricted.

Trimming cost V 2 bases and J 4 bases, with 11 bases left between them. This CDR3 region has 15 residues. The V gene's germline CDR1 is SEHNR and CDR2 FQNEAQ (reference sequence). Primers for the PCR totalled 60 Vbeta and 13 Jbeta. The assay was immunoSEQ multiplex PCR, and TCRdb's table has in-frame clones only and misses some. The data show about 110,000 clones, about 60% seen once. Nominally healthy donors were sampled, though unrecorded immune exposures were likely. Source material: PBMCs. This sequence originates from a woman in her twenties or thirties in good health and CMV-seronegative. The V call is TRBV7-9, the J call TRBJ2-2; tentative D call: TRBD2 (5 bases). The CDR3 reads CASSLSGGGTGELFF. CDR3 nucleotide sequence: TGTGCCAGCAGCTTAAGTGGCGGAGGCACCGGGGAGCTGTTTTTT. The entire variable domain, with the rest obtained from reference TRBV7-9 and TRBJ2-2, is as follows: DTGVSQNPRHKITKRGQNVTFRCDPISEHNRLYWYRQTLGQGPEFLTYFQNEAQLEKSRLLSDRFSAERPKGSFSTLEIQRTEQGDSAMYLCASSLSGGGTGELFFGEGSRLTVL.